This TCR beta chain was sequenced for a study of shared clonotypes between healthy human individuals. Profiled with immunoSEQ multiplex PCR; TCRdb holds only in-frame clones, not every one. The sample holds some 2,100,000 clones; roughly 95% are singletons and the top ten take less than 0.15%. The CDR3 is 14 residues long. Trimming removed 2 bases at V and 4 bases at J, with 9 bases between. Germline V gives CDR1 SGHDT, CDR2 YYEEEE. The sample taken for sequencing was naive CD4+ T cells sorted from blood. The sample's subset: CD45RA+ positively selected. The J gene is TRBJ1-4, the V gene TRBV5-6, with D perhaps matching TRBD1 (6 bases). The sequence derives from a man younger than 30 in good health. The CDR3 DNA reads TGTGCCAGCAGCTTCCGGGACATTAATGAAAAACTGTTTTTT. Residues: CASSFRDINEKLFF.